These 3 T cell receptor beta chains share one sample of origin, sequenced in a study of cytomegalovirus exposure and HLA in healthy donors. The PCR was carried out with 60 Vbeta primers and 13 Jbeta primers. Clones were sequenced by immunoSEQ multiplex PCR, and TCRdb holds only the in-frame ones, with some missing. The sample lists approximately 170,000 clones; 76% were seen once. Sequencing was performed on PBMCs. The receptors stem from a female donor in good health and CMV-seronegative.

The rearrangement joins TRBV6-5 to TRBJ2-7; 9 bases match TRBD1. The CDR3 consists of 15 residues. In germline, CDR1 is MNHEY, CDR2 SVGAGI. J lost 4 bases, V lost 6 bases, and 10 bases had no gene match. DNA for the CDR3: TGTGCCAGCAGGGGCACAGGGGGCGCGGAGTACGAGCAGTACTTC. Translated: CASRGTGGAEYEQYF.

In this sample, this clone turned up once. The V call is TRBV7-3, the J call TRBJ2-1; D possibly corresponds to TRBD2 (6 bases). The length of the CDR3 is 14 residues. V lost 1 base, J lost 6 bases, and 10 bases lay in between. The germline gives CDR1 SGHTA, CDR2 FQGTGA. The CDR3 DNA reads TGTGCCAGCAGCTTAATGGCGGGACGCAATGAGCAGTTCTTC. Translation: CASSLMAGRNEQFF.

V is TRBV6-5 and J is TRBJ1-2, with a weak D call TRBD1 (5 bases). V lost 5 bases to trimming and J lost 8 bases, with 12 bases between them. This CDR3 spans 12 amino acids. CDR1 is MNHEY and CDR2 is SVGAGI in the germline V gene. CDR3 nucleotide sequence: TGTGCCAGCAGTACGGGGGGAGGCGGCTACACCTTC. It translates to CASSTGGGGYTF.